This T cell receptor beta chain emerged from a study of T cell repertoires in cytomegalovirus infection. General observations from the study: Cumulative frequency (of public TCR beta family members) identified carriers of CMV plus the relevant HLA. HLA-C-restricted CMV clonotypes gave the most frequent clonotype in two of eight donors.

In this sample, this clonotype turned up a few times. Its antigen is undetermined. Germline CDR1 is LNHDA and CDR2 is SQIVND (reference sequence). The V end was cut by 10 bases, the J end by 3 bases, with 12 bases between. CDR3 size: 12 residues. TCRdb processed the reads anew with MiXCR; each CDR3 protein has one entry. The sample includes a few hundred thousand distinct CDR3 sequences, roughly an eighth seen only once; the top ten take 8.8%. The rearrangement uses TRBV19 and TRBJ1-1; D uncertain. The sequencing input was PBMCs. The TCR comes from a human donor in good health (CMV status not recorded). Some clones in this sample may be carry-over from other donors' samples. CDR3 loop: CATHRRDTEAFF. The CDR3 DNA reads TGTGCCACCCACCGGAGGGACACTGAAGCTTTCTTT.